These 2 T cell receptor beta chains were all obtained from the same sample, sequenced in a study of Ad26.COV2.S vaccination and SARS-CoV-2 variants. The method was immunoSEQ multiplex PCR; TCRdb's version includes in-frame clones alone and lacks a portion of them. The profile shows about 370,000 clones, 75% to 90% of them singletons. The treatment: approximately 18 received Ad26.COV2.S at low or high dose, single or two shots; five or six received placebo; per-sample allocation not given. After the first vaccine or placebo injection, samples were drawn on day 63. The starting material was peripheral blood, obtained in a trial of Ad26.COV2.S vaccine versus placebo. Receptor source: a person between 18 and 59 years old who received the Ad26.COV2.S COVID-19 vaccine or a placebo.

The V gene is TRBV3-1 (or the pseudogene TRBV3-2), the J gene TRBJ2-5; unclear D gene. The length of the CDR3 is 15 residues. The V gene lost 1 base and the J gene lost 2 bases, with 11 bases spanning the gap. Germline V gene data show CDR1 as LGHDT and CDR2 as YNNKEL (reference sequence). The CDR3 coding sequence is TGTGCCAGCAGCCAAGTCGGGTTTCCACAAGAGACCCAGTACTTC. Residues: CASSQVGFPQETQYF.

J is TRBJ2-7 and V is TRBV15; D gene ambiguous. Trimming cost V 3 bases and J 0 bases, with 18 bases left between them. Germline V CDR1 and CDR2: LNHNV, YYDKDF (reference sequence). CDR3 size: 17 residues. The CDR3: CATSSALTQRSSYEQYF. CDR3 bases: TGTGCCACCAGCAGCGCATTAACACAGAGGAGCTCCTACGAGCAGTACTTC.